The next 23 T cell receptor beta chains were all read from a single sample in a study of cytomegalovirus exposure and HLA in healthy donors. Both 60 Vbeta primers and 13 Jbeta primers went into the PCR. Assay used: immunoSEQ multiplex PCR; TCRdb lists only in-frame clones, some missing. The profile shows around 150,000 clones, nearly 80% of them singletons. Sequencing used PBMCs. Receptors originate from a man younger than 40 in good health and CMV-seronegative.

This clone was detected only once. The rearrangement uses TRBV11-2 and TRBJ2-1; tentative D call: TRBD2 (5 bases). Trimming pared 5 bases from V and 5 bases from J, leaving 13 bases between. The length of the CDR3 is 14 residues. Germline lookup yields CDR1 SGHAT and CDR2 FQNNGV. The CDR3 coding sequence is TGTGCCAGCAGCCCCTCGAGGGCCAACAATGAGCAGTTCTTC. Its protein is CASSPSRANNEQFF. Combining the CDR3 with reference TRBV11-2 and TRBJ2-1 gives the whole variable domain EAGVAQSPRYKIIEKRQSVAFWCNPISGHATLYWYQQILGQGPKLLIQFQNNGVVDDSQLPKDRFSAERLKGVDSTLKIQPAKLEDSAVYLCASSPSRANNEQFFGPGTRLTVL.

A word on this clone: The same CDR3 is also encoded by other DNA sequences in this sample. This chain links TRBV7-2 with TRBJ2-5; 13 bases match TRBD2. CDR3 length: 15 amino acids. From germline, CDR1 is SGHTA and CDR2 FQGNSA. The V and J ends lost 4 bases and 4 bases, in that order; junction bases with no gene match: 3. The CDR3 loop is CASSSRLAGGETQYF. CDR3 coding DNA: TGTGCCAGCAGCTCCCGACTAGCGGGAGGAGAGACCCAGTACTTC. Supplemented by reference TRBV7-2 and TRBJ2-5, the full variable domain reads GAGVSQSPSNKVTEKGKDVELRCDPISGHTALYWYRQSLGQGLEFLIYFQGNSAPDKSGLPSDRFSAERTGGSVSTLTIQRTQQEDSAVYLCASSSRLAGGETQYFGPGTRLLVL.

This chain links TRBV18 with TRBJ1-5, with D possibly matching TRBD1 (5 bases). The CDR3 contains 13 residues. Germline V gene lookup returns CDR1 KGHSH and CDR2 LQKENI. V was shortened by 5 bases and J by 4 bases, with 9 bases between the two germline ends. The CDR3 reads CASSKGENQPQHF. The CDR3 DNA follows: TGTGCCAGCTCAAAAGGGGAAAATCAGCCCCAGCATTTT.

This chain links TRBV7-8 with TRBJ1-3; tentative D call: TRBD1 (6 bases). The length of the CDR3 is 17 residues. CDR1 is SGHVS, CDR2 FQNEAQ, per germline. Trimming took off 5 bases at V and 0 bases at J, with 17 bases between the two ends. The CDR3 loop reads CASSPLVSGDSGNTIYF. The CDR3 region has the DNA TGTGCCAGCAGCCCCCTTGTATCAGGGGACTCTGGAAACACCATATATTTT.

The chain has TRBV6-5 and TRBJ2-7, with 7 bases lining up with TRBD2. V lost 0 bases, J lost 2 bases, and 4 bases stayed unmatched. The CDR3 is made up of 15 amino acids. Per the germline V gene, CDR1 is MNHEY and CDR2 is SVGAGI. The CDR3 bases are TGTGCCAGCAGTTACTCGAGAAGCGGGGCCTACGAGCAGTACTTC. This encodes CASSYSRSGAYEQYF.

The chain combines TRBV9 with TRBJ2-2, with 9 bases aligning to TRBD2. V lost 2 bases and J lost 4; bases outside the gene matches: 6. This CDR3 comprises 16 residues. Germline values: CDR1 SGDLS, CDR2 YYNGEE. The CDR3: CASSVTTSGTTGELFF. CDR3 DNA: TGTGCCAGCAGCGTGACGACTAGCGGTACCACCGGGGAGCTGTTTTTT.

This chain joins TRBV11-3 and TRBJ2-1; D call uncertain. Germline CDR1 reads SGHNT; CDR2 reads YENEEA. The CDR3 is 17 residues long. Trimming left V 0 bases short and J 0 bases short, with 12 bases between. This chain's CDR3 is CASSLDRSASSYNEQFF. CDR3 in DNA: TGTGCCAGCAGCTTAGATCGGAGCGCAAGCTCCTACAATGAGCAGTTCTTC.

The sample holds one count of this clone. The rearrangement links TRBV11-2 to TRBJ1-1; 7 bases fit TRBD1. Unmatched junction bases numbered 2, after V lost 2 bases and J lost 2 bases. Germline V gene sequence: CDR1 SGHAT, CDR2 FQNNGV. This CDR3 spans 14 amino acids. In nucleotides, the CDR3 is TGTGCCAGCAGCTTACGACAGGGAAACACTGAAGCTTTCTTT. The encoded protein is CASSLRQGNTEAFF.

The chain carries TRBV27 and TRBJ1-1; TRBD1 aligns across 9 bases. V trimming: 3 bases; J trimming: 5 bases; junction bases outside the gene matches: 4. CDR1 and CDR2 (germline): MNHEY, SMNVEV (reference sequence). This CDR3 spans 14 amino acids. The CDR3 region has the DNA TGTGCCAGCAGTTTCGGGACAGGGTTTACTGAAGCTTTCTTT. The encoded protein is CASSFGTGFTEAFF.

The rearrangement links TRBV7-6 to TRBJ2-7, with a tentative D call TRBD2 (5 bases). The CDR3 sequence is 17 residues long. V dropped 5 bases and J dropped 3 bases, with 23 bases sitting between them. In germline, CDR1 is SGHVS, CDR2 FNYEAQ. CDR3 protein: CASSPTPEALAIYEQYF. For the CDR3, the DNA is TGTGCCAGCAGCCCAACCCCGGAGGCCCTGGCCATCTACGAGCAGTACTTC.

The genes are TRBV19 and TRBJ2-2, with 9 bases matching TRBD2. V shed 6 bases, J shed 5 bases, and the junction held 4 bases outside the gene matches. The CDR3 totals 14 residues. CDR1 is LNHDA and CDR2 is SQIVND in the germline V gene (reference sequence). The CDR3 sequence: CASRWLAGTGELFF. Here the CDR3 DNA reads TGTGCCAGTAGATGGCTAGCGGGGACCGGGGAGCTGTTTTTT.

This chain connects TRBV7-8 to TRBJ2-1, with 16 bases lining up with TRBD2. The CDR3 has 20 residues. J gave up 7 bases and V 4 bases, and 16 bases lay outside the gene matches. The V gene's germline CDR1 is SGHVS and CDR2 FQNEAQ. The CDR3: CASSSNLGTSGRAKRNEQFF. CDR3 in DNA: TGTGCCAGCAGCTCGAATCTCGGGACTAGCGGGAGGGCCAAGAGGAATGAGCAGTTCTTC.

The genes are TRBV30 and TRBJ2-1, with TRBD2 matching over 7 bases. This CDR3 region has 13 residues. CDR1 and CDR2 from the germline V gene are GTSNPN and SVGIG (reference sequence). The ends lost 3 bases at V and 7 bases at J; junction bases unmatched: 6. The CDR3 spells CAWRIWGGNEQFF. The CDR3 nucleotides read TGTGCCTGGAGGATCTGGGGGGGGAATGAGCAGTTCTTC.

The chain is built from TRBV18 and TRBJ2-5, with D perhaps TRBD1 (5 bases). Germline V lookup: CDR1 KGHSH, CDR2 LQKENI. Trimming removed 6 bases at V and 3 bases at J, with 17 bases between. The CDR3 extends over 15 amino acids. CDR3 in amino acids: CASSPAGQGEETQYF. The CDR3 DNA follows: TGTGCCAGCTCTCCAGCAGGGCAGGGTGAAGAGACCCAGTACTTC. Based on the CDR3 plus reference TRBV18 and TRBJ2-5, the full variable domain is NAGVMQNPRHLVRRRGQEARLRCSPMKGHSHVYWYRQLPEEGLKFMVYLQKENIIDESGMPKERFSAEFPKEGPSILRIQQVVRGDSAAYFCASSPAGQGEETQYFGPGTRLLVL.

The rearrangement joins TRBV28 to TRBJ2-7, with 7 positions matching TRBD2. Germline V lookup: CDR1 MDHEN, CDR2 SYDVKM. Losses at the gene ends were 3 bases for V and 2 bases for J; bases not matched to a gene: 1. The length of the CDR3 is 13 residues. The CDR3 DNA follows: TGTGCCAGCAGTTTCGGACTAGCCTACGAGCAGTACTTC. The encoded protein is CASSFGLAYEQYF.

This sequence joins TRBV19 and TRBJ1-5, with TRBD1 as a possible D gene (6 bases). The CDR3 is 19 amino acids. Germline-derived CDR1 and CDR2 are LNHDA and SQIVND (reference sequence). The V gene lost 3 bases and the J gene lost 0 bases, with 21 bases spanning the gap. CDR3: CASSIRGQRRTYSNQPQHF. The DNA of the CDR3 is TGTGCCAGTAGTATTAGGGGACAAAGGAGAACTTATAGCAATCAGCCCCAGCATTTT. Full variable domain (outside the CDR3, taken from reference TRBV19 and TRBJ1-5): DGGITQSPKYLFRKEGQNVTLSCEQNLNHDAMYWYRQDPGQGLRLIYYSQIVNDFQKGDIAEGYSVSREKKESFPLTVTSAQKNPTAFYLCASSIRGQRRTYSNQPQHFGDGTRLSIL.

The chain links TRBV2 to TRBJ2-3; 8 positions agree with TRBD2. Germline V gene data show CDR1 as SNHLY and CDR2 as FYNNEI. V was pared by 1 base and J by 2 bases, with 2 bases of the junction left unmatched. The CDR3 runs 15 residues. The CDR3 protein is CASSEDSGNTDTQYF. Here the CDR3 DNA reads TGTGCCAGCAGTGAAGATAGCGGGAACACAGATACGCAGTATTTT.

In nucleotides, the CDR3 is TGTGCCAGCAGTTTAAGCGGGAGTCCCACCTACGAGCAGTACTTC. Translating gives CASSLSGSPTYEQYF. The chain is built from TRBV28 and TRBJ2-7; 8 bases map to TRBD2. CDR1 MDHEN and CDR2 SYDVKM come from the germline V gene. Losses at the gene ends were 2 bases for V and 2 bases for J; bases not matched to a gene: 5. This CDR3 comprises 15 residues.

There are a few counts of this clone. Here the CDR3 DNA reads TGTGCCAGCAGTTTGGGGGACTACTCAAAAGAGACCCAGTACTTC. Translating it yields CASSLGDYSKETQYF. The chain couples TRBV27 to TRBJ2-5; TRBD2 matches 7 bases. The CDR3 loop spans 15 amino acids. Per germline, CDR1 MNHEY and CDR2 SMNVEV (reference sequence). The V segment lost 3 bases and the J segment 3 bases; nucleotides outside the gene matches: 7.

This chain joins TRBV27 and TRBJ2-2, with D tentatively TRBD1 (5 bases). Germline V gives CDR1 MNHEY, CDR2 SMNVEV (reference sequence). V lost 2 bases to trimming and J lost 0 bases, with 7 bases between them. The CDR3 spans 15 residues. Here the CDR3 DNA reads TGTGCCAGCAGTTTACAGGGATCGAACACCGGGGAGCTGTTTTTT. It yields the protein CASSLQGSNTGELFF.

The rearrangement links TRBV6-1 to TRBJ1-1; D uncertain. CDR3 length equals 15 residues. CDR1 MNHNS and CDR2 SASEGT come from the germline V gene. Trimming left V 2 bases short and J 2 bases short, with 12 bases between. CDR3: CASSEYSSGNTEAFF. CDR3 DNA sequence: TGTGCCAGCAGTGAATACTCCTCAGGTAACACTGAAGCTTTCTTT.

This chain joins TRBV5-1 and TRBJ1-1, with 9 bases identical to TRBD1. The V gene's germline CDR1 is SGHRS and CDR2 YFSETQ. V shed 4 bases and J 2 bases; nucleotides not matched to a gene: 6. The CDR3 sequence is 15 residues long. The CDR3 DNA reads TGCGCCAGCAGCCTTCTGGGACAGGGAAACACTGAAGCTTTCTTT. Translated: CASSLLGQGNTEAFF. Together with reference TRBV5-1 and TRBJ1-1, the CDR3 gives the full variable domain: KAGVTQTPRYLIKTRGQQVTLSCSPISGHRSVSWYQQTPGQGLQFLFEYFSETQRNKGNFPGRFSGRQFSNSRSEMNVSTLELGDSALYLCASSLLGQGNTEAFFGQGTRLTVV.

The CDR3 protein is CASSSTGQTYEQYF. For the CDR3, the DNA is TGTGCCAGCAGCTCAACTGGACAGACCTACGAGCAGTACTTC. The chain employs TRBV7-9 and TRBJ2-7, with D perhaps TRBD1 (6 bases). Per germline, CDR1 SEHNR and CDR2 FQNEAQ (reference sequence). V lost 4 bases, J lost 2 bases, and 12 bases lay in between. The CDR3 length is 14 residues.